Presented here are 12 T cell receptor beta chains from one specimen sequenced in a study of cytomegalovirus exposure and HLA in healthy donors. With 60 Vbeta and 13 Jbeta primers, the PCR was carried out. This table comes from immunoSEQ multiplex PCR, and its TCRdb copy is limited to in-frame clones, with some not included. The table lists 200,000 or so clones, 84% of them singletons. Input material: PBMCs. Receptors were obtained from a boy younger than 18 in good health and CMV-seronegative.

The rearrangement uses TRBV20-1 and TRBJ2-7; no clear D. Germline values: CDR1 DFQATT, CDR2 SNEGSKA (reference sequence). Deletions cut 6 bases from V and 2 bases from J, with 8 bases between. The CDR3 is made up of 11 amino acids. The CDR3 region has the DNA TGCAGTGCCCCGTACACCTACGAGCAGTACTTC. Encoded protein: CSAPYTYEQYF.

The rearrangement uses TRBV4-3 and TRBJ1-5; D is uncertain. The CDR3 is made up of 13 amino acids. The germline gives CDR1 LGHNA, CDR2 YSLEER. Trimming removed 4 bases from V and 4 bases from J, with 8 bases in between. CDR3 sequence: CASSRSRNQPQHF. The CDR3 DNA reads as TGCGCCAGCAGCCGTAGTCGGAATCAGCCCCAGCATTTT.

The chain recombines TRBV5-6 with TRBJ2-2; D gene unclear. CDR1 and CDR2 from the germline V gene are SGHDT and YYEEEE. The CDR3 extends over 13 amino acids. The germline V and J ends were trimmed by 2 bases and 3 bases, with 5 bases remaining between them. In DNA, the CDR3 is TGTGCCAGCAGCTTCTCGGACACCGGGGAGCTGTTTTTT. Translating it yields CASSFSDTGELFF.

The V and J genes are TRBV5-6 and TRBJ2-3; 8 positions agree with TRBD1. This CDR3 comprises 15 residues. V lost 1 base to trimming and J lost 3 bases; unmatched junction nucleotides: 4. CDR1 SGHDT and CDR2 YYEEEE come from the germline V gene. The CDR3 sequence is CASSLLRGRTDTQYF. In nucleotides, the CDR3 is TGTGCCAGCAGCTTGCTCAGGGGGCGGACAGATACGCAGTATTTT.

CDR3 DNA: TGTGCCAGCAGCTTGGACAGGGTTGACACCGGGGAGCTGTTTTTT. This sequence encodes CASSLDRVDTGELFF. The chain links TRBV5-8 to TRBJ2-2; a weak D match, TRBD1 (6 bases). CDR3 length equals 15 residues. Germline assignment: CDR1 SGHTS and CDR2 YDEGEE. V was shortened by 0 bases and J by 3 bases, with 9 bases between the two germline ends. The full variable domain, in which reference TRBV5-8 and TRBJ2-2 provide the parts outside the CDR3, is EAGVTQSPTHLIKTRGQQATLRCSPISGHTSVYWYQQALGLGLQFLLWYDEGEERNRGNFPPRFSGRQFPNYSSELNVNALELEDSALYLCASSLDRVDTGELFFGEGSRLTVL.

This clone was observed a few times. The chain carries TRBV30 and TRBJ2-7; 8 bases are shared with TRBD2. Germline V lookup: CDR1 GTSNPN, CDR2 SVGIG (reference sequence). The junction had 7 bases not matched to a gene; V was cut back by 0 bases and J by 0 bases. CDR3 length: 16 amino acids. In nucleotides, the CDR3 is TGTGCCTGGAGTGTACGGCGCGGGAGGAGCTCCTACGAGCAGTACTTC. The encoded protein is CAWSVRRGRSSYEQYF.

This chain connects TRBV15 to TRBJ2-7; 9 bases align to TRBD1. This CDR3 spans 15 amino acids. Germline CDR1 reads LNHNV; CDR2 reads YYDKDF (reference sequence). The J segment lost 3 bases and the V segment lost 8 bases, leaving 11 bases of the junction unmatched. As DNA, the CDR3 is TGTGCCACCCTACCAGCCGGACAGGGGATCTACGAGCAGTACTTC. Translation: CATLPAGQGIYEQYF.

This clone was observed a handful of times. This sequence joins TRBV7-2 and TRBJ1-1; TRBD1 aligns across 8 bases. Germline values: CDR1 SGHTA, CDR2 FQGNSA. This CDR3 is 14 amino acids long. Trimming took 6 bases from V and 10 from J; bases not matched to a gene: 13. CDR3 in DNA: TGTGCCAGCAGTCCTGGACAGGGAGTTCATACAGCTTTCTTT. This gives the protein CASSPGQGVHTAFF.

The CDR3 DNA sequence: TGTGCCAGCAGCAGGTCAGGGAAAAGCAATCAGCCCCAGCATTTT. Its translation: CASSRSGKSNQPQHF. The rearrangement joins TRBV6-5 to TRBJ1-5; D is perhaps TRBD1 (5 bases). The CDR3 covers 15 residues. Per the germline V gene, CDR1 is MNHEY and CDR2 is SVGAGI. V shed 6 bases and J shed 1 base, with 13 bases lying between them.

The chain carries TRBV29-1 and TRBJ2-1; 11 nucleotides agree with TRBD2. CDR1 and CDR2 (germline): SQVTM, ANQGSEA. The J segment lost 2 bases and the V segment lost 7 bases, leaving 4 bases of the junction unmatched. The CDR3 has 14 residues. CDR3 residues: CSGGTSGPYNEQFF. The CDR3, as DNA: TGCAGCGGCGGGACTAGCGGCCCCTACAATGAGCAGTTCTTC.

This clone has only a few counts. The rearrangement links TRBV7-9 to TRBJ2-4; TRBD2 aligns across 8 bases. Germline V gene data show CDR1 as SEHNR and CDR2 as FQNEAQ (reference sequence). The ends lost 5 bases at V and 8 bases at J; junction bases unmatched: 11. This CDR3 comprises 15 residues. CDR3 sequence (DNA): TGTGCCAGCAGCCCACCGGGGGGGGCGTCAGACATTCAGTACTTC. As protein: CASSPPGGASDIQYF. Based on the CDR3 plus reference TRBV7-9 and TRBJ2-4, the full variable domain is DTGVSQNPRHKITKRGQNVTFRCDPISEHNRLYWYRQTLGQGPEFLTYFQNEAQLEKSRLLSDRFSAERPKGSFSTLEIQRTEQGDSAMYLCASSPPGGASDIQYFGAGTRLSVL.

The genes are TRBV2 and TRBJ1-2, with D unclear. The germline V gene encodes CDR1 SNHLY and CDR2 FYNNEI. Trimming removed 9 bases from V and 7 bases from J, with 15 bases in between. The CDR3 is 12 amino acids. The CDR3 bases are TGTGCCAGTTTCACGTCGACAAGTGGCTACACCTTC. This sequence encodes CASFTSTSGYTF.